Included here is one TCR beta chain sequence, with context. Its antigen is not identified. This specimen belongs to a study of T cell responses to AZD1222 COVID-19 vaccine. General observations from the study: At 160-218 and 743-854, vaccine-associated CD4 TCRs were dominant, and they spanned spike. Clonal diversity was possibly underestimated, and the donors were mostly white British, with more females. After two AZD1222 doses, spike-specific TCR breadth and depth rose versus day 0. Only a handful of AZD1222 recipients, more than five in all, had baseline seropositivity.

Clones were sequenced by immunoSEQ multiplex PCR, and TCRdb holds only the in-frame ones, with some missing. The sample has under 200,000 clones; approximately 91% are singletons. Germline V gene data show CDR1 as SGDLS and CDR2 as YYNGEE. CDR3 length: 18 amino acids. V dropped 0 bases and J dropped 0 bases, with 18 bases sitting between them. The chain has TRBV9 and TRBJ1-2; tentatively, D is TRBD1 (5 bases). The TCR comes from an adult in good health. The specimen comprised peripheral blood, sampled on day 0 of AZD1222 vaccination. The DNA of the CDR3 is TGTGCCAGCAGCGTAGAAAGTTTATGGTCAGGGTCTAACTATGGCTACACCTTC. It specifies CASSVESLWSGSNYGYTF.